Below, 18 T cell receptor beta chains from the same sample are listed, as sequenced in a study of OX40 agonist ivuxolimab in advanced cancers. Using immunoSEQ multiplex PCR, the repertoire was profiled, and TCRdb retains in-frame clones only, with some absent. Of 55,000 to 70,000 clones in the sample, under 90% were seen once. Material: CD4+ or CD8+ T cells sorted from blood, obtained in a trial of the OX40 agonist ivuxolimab. The source of these receptors is an adult with an advanced solid tumor such as melanoma, head and neck, liver or kidney cancer.

The V gene is TRBV19, the J gene TRBJ1-1; 10 nucleotides match TRBD1. There are 15 residues in the CDR3. The germline V gene encodes CDR1 LNHDA and CDR2 SQIVND (reference sequence). J lost 1 base, V lost 7 bases, and 6 bases had no gene match. The CDR3 spells CASTWDRGGNTEAFF. In DNA form, the CDR3 reads TGTGCCAGTACCTGGGACAGGGGAGGGAACACTGAAGCTTTCTTT.

In nucleotides, the CDR3 is TGTGCCAGCAGCCTGAAGACAGTTCGGGGCTACGCTGAAGCTTTCTTT. Translated: CASSLKTVRGYAEAFF. The chain joins TRBV14 to TRBJ1-1; TRBD1 might be the D (5 bases). The length of the CDR3 is 16 residues. The V end was cut by 4 bases, the J end by 6 bases, with 21 bases between. Looked up from germline, CDR1 is SGHDN and CDR2 is FVKESK.

The chain carries TRBV2 and TRBJ2-6, with TRBD1 identical over 12 bases. CDR3 length: 16 amino acids. The ends lost 6 bases at V and 3 bases at J; junction bases unmatched: 3. Germline CDR1 SNHLY, CDR2 FYNNEI. The DNA for the CDR3 is TGTGCCAGCAGGGGACAGGGGGCAAATGGGGCCAACGTCCTGACTTTC. As protein: CASRGQGANGANVLTF.

This chain links TRBV7-9 with TRBJ2-5, with TRBD1 matching over 8 bases. Germline V gene lookup returns CDR1 SEHNR and CDR2 FQNEAQ (reference sequence). The CDR3 has 15 residues. V shed 2 bases and J 5 bases; nucleotides not matched to a gene: 7. CDR3 amino acids: CASSLTLRGPETQYF. CDR3 nucleotide sequence: TGTGCCAGCAGCTTAACCCTCAGGGGGCCGGAGACCCAGTACTTC.

In DNA form, the CDR3 reads TGTGCCAGCAGCGAGGGCCCATTTCGGGGTGGTGGCTACACCTTC. Translating gives CASSEGPFRGGGYTF. The chain joins TRBV11-1 to TRBJ1-2; D uncertain. The V end lost 5 bases, the J end lost 7 bases, and 20 bases lay between the germline ends. This CDR3 contains 15 residues. Germline CDR1 is SGHAT and CDR2 is FQDESV (reference sequence).

This clone was counted a few times. The CDR3: CASSLTTRLSYEQYF. The DNA for the CDR3 is TGTGCCAGCAGCTTAACTACCCGGCTATCATACGAGCAGTACTTC. The rearrangement links TRBV11-3 to TRBJ2-7; D not resolved. The CDR3 totals 15 residues. Deletions cut 2 bases from V and 4 bases from J, with 15 bases between. Germline lookup yields CDR1 SGHNT and CDR2 YENEEA.

The chain employs TRBV27 and TRBJ1-1, with TRBD1 identical over 7 bases. From germline, CDR1 is MNHEY and CDR2 SMNVEV (reference sequence). This CDR3 contains 14 residues. Trimming removed 7 bases from V and 1 base from J; junction bases left unmatched: 6. The CDR3 sequence: CASKQGRKNTEAFF. The CDR3 nucleotides are TGTGCCAGCAAACAGGGGAGGAAGAACACTGAAGCTTTCTTT.

This chain links TRBV7-2 with TRBJ2-7; 7 nucleotides agree with TRBD2. CDR3 length: 17 residues. Trimming took 4 bases from V and 3 from J; bases not matched to a gene: 15. Germline lookup yields CDR1 SGHTA and CDR2 FQGNSA. Written as DNA, the CDR3 is TGTGCCAGCAGCTACACGACCCGGGGGAGGGGCGTCTACGAGCAGTACTTC. It encodes CASSYTTRGRGVYEQYF.

The rearrangement links TRBV5-4 to TRBJ2-7, with TRBD1 as a possible D gene (6 bases). Germline V lookup: CDR1 SGHNT, CDR2 YYREEE (reference sequence). The CDR3 extends over 14 amino acids. Trimming took 5 bases from V and 3 from J, leaving 15 bases between them. CDR3 residues: CASREQGFGYEQYF. The CDR3 bases are TGTGCCAGCAGAGAACAGGGTTTTGGCTACGAGCAGTACTTC.

The chain combines TRBV10-2 with TRBJ2-3; D may be TRBD1 (6 bases). Trimming removed 8 bases from V and 2 bases from J, with 8 bases in between. The V gene's germline CDR1 is WSHSY and CDR2 SAAADI. This CDR3 is built from 12 residues. This CDR3 reads CASGQYTDTQYF. In DNA form, the CDR3 reads TGCGCCAGCGGACAGTACACAGATACGCAGTATTTT.

The CDR3 bases are TGTGCCAGCAGCTTAAGGACAGGGGGTGGAAACACCATATATTTT. Translating it yields CASSLRTGGGNTIYF. This chain joins TRBV7-6 and TRBJ1-3, with TRBD1 matching over 10 bases. The CDR3 is made up of 15 amino acids. Trimming took 2 bases from V and 3 from J; bases not matched to a gene: 1. CDR1 and CDR2 (germline): SGHVS, FNYEAQ.

Here the CDR3 reads CASGRPRTGETQYF. As DNA, the CDR3 is TGTGCTAGTGGACGACCCAGGACAGGAGAGACCCAGTACTTC. The chain recombines TRBV12-5 with TRBJ2-5; 7 bases line up with TRBD1. The length of the CDR3 is 14 residues. V was pared by 6 bases and J by 4 bases, with 8 bases of the junction left unmatched. CDR1 LGHNT and CDR2 FRNRAP come from the germline V gene.

The genes are TRBV5-6 and TRBJ1-2, with TRBD1 as a possible D gene (5 bases). The V end was cut by 3 bases, the J end by 3 bases, with 12 bases between. The CDR3 length is 14 residues. Germline V gene lookup returns CDR1 SGHDT and CDR2 YYEEEE. The chain's CDR3 is CASSWGEFYYGYTF. As DNA, the CDR3 is TGTGCCAGCAGCTGGGGGGAGTTTTACTATGGCTACACCTTC.

The chain combines TRBV19 with TRBJ2-7; 11 bases are a match to TRBD1. The CDR3 consists of 15 residues. The junction had 6 bases not matched to a gene; V was cut back by 5 bases and J by 3 bases. Germline V CDR1 and CDR2: LNHDA, SQIVND (reference sequence). CDR3 coding DNA: TGTGCCAGTAGTGCCCAGGGGACAGGGGGCTACGAGCAGTACTTC. This gives the protein CASSAQGTGGYEQYF.

This chain joins TRBV7-8 and TRBJ2-1; D is ambiguous. CDR1 and CDR2 (germline): SGHVS, FQNEAQ. V was trimmed by 1 base and J by 2 bases, leaving 6 bases between them. This CDR3 spans 14 amino acids. In DNA, the CDR3 is TGTGCCAGCAGCTTAGAGAATACCTACAATGAGCAGTTCTTC. Amino acid sequence: CASSLENTYNEQFF.

The V and J genes are TRBV25-1 and TRBJ2-2; perhaps D is TRBD1 or TRBD2 (6 bases each). Germline V gene sequence: CDR1 MGHDK, CDR2 SYGVNS. Trimming stripped 5 bases from V and 6 bases from J, with 13 bases between. CDR3 length: 14 residues. CDR3 DNA sequence: TGTGCCAGCAGTCCCCCGGGGGCTGCCGGGGAGCTGTTTTTT. This gives the protein CASSPPGAAGELFF.

The chain employs TRBV10-2 and TRBJ1-2, with a possible D match to TRBD1 (5 bases). Germline values: CDR1 WSHSY, CDR2 SAAADI. This CDR3 has 13 amino acids. V dropped 7 bases and J dropped 3 bases, with 12 bases sitting between them. The CDR3 sequence is CASKRQLDYGYTF. Written as DNA, the CDR3 is TGCGCCAGCAAGAGACAGTTAGACTATGGCTACACCTTC.

The chain joins TRBV30 to TRBJ2-3; 7 bases agree with TRBD1. Germline values: CDR1 GTSNPN, CDR2 SVGIG (reference sequence). The CDR3 runs to 13 residues. After removal of 3 bases from V and 5 bases from J, the junction contained 5 bases not matched to a gene. In DNA form, the CDR3 reads TGTGCCTGGAGGGGAACAGGGGTAGATACGCAGTATTTT. It encodes CAWRGTGVDTQYF.